This entry describes one T cell receptor (beta chain). This sample stems from a study of blood T cell repertoires in COVID-19. Overall study: Samples came from the United States, Italy and Spain, spanning acute and convalescent COVID-19.

Seattle's enrolled individuals joined amid active infection and were then monitored longitudinally. In the original processing: Estimated nucleated cell counts came from reference gene primer amplification. The repertoire was sequenced with immunoSEQ multiplex PCR; TCRdb's copy has only in-frame clones and lacks some. That table is the source of V, J and clone size, and D and trimming were worked out from the DNA. Here the sample spans some 200,000 clones, around 81% being singletons. Looked up from germline, CDR1 is LNHDA and CDR2 is SQIVND (reference sequence). The CDR3 has 16 amino acids. Germline trimming cut 7 bases from V and 9 bases from J; bases unmatched to any gene: 17.

The TCR sequence derives from a woman in her forties with COVID-19, enrolled during active disease. The V call is TRBV19, the J call TRBJ2-1, with 8 bases fitting TRBD2. Specimen: peripheral blood. The CDR3 region is CASNKVGAGDSSEQFF. Written as DNA, the CDR3 is TGTGCCAGTAATAAGGTCGGAGCGGGAGATTCATCTGAGCAGTTCTTC.